This T cell receptor (beta chain) was captured by sequencing in a study of graft-versus-host responses after intestinal transplantation. The study, taken as a whole, reports: Ileal or blood samples showed some GvH clones first, and such clones were also found in recipient marrow. Early post-transplant declines in HvG were associated with peak levels of circulating GvH clones.

The data were produced by immunoSEQ multiplex PCR, yet TCRdb's version contains in-frame clones alone and is incomplete. Among fewer than 85,000 clones listed, 89% were seen once. This clone has just a few counts. Antigen: not known. The germline V gene encodes CDR1 SNHLY and CDR2 FYNNEI. V shed 9 bases and J 6 bases; nucleotides not matched to a gene: 13. The CDR3 has 14 amino acids. The sequenced sample was unstimulated CD8+ T cells sorted from spleen or lymph node cells, obtained before intestinal transplant. The sequence was obtained from a human donor who received an intestinal transplant. This sequence joins TRBV2 and TRBJ2-7; 8 bases fit TRBD2. CDR3 DNA: TGTGCCAGTGCTCCGGGAGGGCCACGGGGCGAGCAGTACTTC. This translates into CASAPGGPRGEQYF. Looking up the rest from reference TRBV2 and TRBJ2-7 gives the full variable domain: EPEVTQTPSHQVTQMGQEVILRCVPISNHLYFYWYRQILGQKVEFLVSFYNNEISEKSEIFDDQFSVERPDGSNFTLKIRSTKLEDSAMYFCASAPGGPRGEQYFGPGTRLTVT.